The next 5 T cell receptor beta chains were all read from a single sample in a study of vaccination effects on CD4 cells after COVID-19. Generated by immunoSEQ multiplex PCR, the TCRdb table keeps only in-frame clones and is missing some. The sample yields tens of thousands of clones, more than 65% seen once. For these TCRs, the target antigens are not known. Expansion with viral peptide pools was applied to antigen-specific CD4+ T cells by the ViraFEST assay prior to sequencing. Culture proceeded for approximately 9 days, and CD4+ T cells were then isolated. The vaccine recipients had no prior SARS-CoV-2 infection, with negative nucleocapsid antibodies. The input for sequencing was CD4+ T cells from PBMCs cultured with HCoV-NL63 spike peptides, taken before COVID-19 vaccination. These receptor sequences come from a human donor who received a COVID-19 vaccine.

V gene TRBV20-1 combines with J gene TRBJ2-5, with 7 bases identical to TRBD2. The CDR3 consists of 13 residues. Germline V CDR1 and CDR2: DFQATT, SNEGSKA (reference sequence). J lost 2 bases, V lost 3 bases, and 3 bases had no gene match. The CDR3, as DNA: TGCAGTGCTAGTCCGGGACTACAAGAGACCCAGTACTTC. Its translation: CSASPGLQETQYF.

The chain recombines TRBV9 with TRBJ1-6; D may be TRBD1 (5 bases). The CDR3 length is 15 residues. Per germline, CDR1 SGDLS and CDR2 YYNGEE. V lost 1 base and J 6 bases, leaving 11 bases between the germline ends. The CDR3 protein is CASSVNSQGNSPLHF. For the CDR3, the DNA is TGTGCCAGCAGCGTAAATTCGCAGGGTAATTCACCCCTCCACTTT.

The J gene is TRBJ2-1, the V gene TRBV18; unclear D gene. Trimming took 0 bases from V and 5 from J, leaving 11 bases between them. CDR3 length: 15 amino acids. CDR1 KGHSH and CDR2 LQKENI come from the germline V gene. Here the CDR3 DNA reads TGTGCCAGCTCACCACCTGTGACATCCAACAATGAGCAGTTCTTC. It yields the protein CASSPPVTSNNEQFF.

The V and J genes are TRBV12-3 or TRBV12-4 and TRBJ1-6, with D uncertain. V was clipped by 3 bases and J by 6 bases, with 6 bases between them. The length of the CDR3 is 13 residues. CDR3 protein: CASSLSGNSPLHF. In nucleotides, the CDR3 is TGTGCCAGCAGTTTGTCTGGTAATTCACCCCTCCACTTT.

This clone was observed once. The chain combines TRBV3-1 (or the pseudogene TRBV3-2) with TRBJ2-2; 10 bases align to TRBD2. The ends lost 0 bases at V and 7 bases at J; junction bases unmatched: 2. Germline V gene lookup returns CDR1 LGHDT and CDR2 YNNKEL (reference sequence). CDR3 length equals 15 residues. This CDR3 is CASSQEAGGIGELFF. Written as DNA, the CDR3 is TGTGCCAGCAGCCAAGAAGCGGGAGGGATCGGGGAGCTGTTTTTT.